This T cell receptor (beta chain) was profiled in a study of cytomegalovirus exposure and HLA in healthy donors. This clone was detected a few times. The primer mix had 60 Vbeta and 13 Jbeta primers. The data were produced by immunoSEQ multiplex PCR, yet TCRdb's version contains in-frame clones alone and is incomplete. The sample shows 150,000 to 200,000 clones, about four fifths of them seen only once. The receptor was derived from a middle-aged woman in good health and CMV-seronegative. The material sequenced was PBMCs.

The CDR3: CASSLLAGGLSDTQYF. The CDR3 nucleotides read TGTGCCAGCAGCTTATTAGCGGGAGGGCTCTCAGATACGCAGTATTTT. The chain carries TRBV5-6 and TRBJ2-3; 11 bases map to TRBD2. V shed 2 bases and J 4 bases; nucleotides not matched to a gene: 6. Germline loops: CDR1 SGHDT, CDR2 YYEEEE. This CDR3 contains 16 residues.